A selection of T cell receptor beta chains follows, all from one sample in a study of blood T cell repertoires in COVID-19. Sequenced by immunoSEQ multiplex PCR; TCRdb stores in-frame clones only, minus some. The sample carries nearly 55,000 clones, 91% recorded once. Sequences were obtained from peripheral blood. All receptors come from an older woman with active or convalescent COVID-19. CDR3s include the opening cysteine and the closing phenylalanine or tryptophan. Each record gives: V gene, D gene, clone size, J gene, CDR3 protein, CDR3 DNA. A D gene is named only where the DNA matches it firmly. Clone size is stated in some rows and not others, as once, few, many or a class when expanded.

v_gene: TRBV9; d_gene: .; abundance: .; j_gene: TRBJ2-6; CDR3aa: CASSNAWGGSGANVLTF; CDR3nt: TGTGCCAGCAGCAACGCGTGGGGAGGCTCTGGGGCCAACGTCCTGACTTTC
v_gene: TRBV7-3; d_gene: TRBD1; abundance: .; j_gene: TRBJ1-2; CDR3aa: CASSLIGTGTDGYTF; CDR3nt: TGTGCCAGCAGCTTAATTGGGACAGGGACGGATGGCTACACCTTC
v_gene: TRBV3-1/TRBV3-2; d_gene: TRBD2; abundance: .; j_gene: TRBJ2-7; CDR3aa: CASSQVGLAGYEQYF; CDR3nt: TGTGCCAGCAGCCAAGTGGGACTAGCGGGCTACGAGCAGTACTTC
v_gene: TRBV2; d_gene: .; abundance: .; j_gene: TRBJ1-3; CDR3aa: CASSEEGLGGNTIYF; CDR3nt: TGTGCCAGCTCCGAGGAGGGTTTGGGGGGAAACACCATATATTTT
v_gene: TRBV18; d_gene: .; abundance: .; j_gene: TRBJ1-5; CDR3aa: CASSPRDYRFSTNQPQHF; CDR3nt: TGTGCCAGCTCACCAAGGGACTACAGGTTCAGCACGAATCAGCCCCAGCATTTT
v_gene: TRBV15; d_gene: TRBD2; abundance: .; j_gene: TRBJ2-3; CDR3aa: CATSRALGLAGGTDTQYF; CDR3nt: TGTGCCACCAGCAGAGCCTTGGGACTAGCGGGAGGGACAGATACGCAGTATTTT
v_gene: TRBV7-6; d_gene: .; abundance: .; j_gene: TRBJ2-1; CDR3aa: CASSLVANEQFF; CDR3nt: TGTGCCAGCAGCTTAGTGGCCAATGAGCAGTTCTTC
v_gene: TRBV30; d_gene: .; abundance: .; j_gene: TRBJ2-7; CDR3aa: CAWTRRGYEQYF; CDR3nt: TGTGCCTGGACCAGGCGGGGCTACGAGCAGTACTTC
v_gene: TRBV2; d_gene: .; abundance: .; j_gene: TRBJ1-1; CDR3aa: CASTRTEAFF; CDR3nt: TGTGCCAGCACTAGGACTGAAGCTTTCTTT
v_gene: TRBV19; d_gene: .; abundance: .; j_gene: TRBJ1-5; CDR3aa: CASSIVAGDLYGNQPQHF; CDR3nt: TGTGCCAGTAGTATCGTGGCAGGGGATTTGTATGGCAATCAGCCCCAGCATTTT
v_gene: TRBV5-1; d_gene: TRBD1; abundance: once; j_gene: TRBJ1-4; CDR3aa: CASSLGGGGEKLFF; CDR3nt: TGCGCCAGCAGCTTAGGGGGCGGCGGAGAAAAACTGTTTTTT
v_gene: TRBV19; d_gene: TRBD2; abundance: .; j_gene: TRBJ2-1; CDR3aa: CASSGAGGIEQFF; CDR3nt: TGTGCCAGTAGTGGGGCGGGGGGAATTGAGCAGTTCTTC
v_gene: TRBV12-5; d_gene: TRBD2; abundance: .; j_gene: TRBJ2-2; CDR3aa: CASGPPGTTNTGELFF; CDR3nt: TGTGCTAGTGGTCCCCCGGGGACTACCAACACCGGGGAGCTGTTTTTT
v_gene: TRBV7-9; d_gene: TRBD1; abundance: .; j_gene: TRBJ1-5; CDR3aa: CASSLAGQSQHF; CDR3nt: TGTGCCAGCAGCTTAGCGGGACAGAGCCAGCATTTT
v_gene: TRBV7-3; d_gene: TRBD1; abundance: .; j_gene: TRBJ1-1; CDR3aa: CASSPDRGSTEAFF; CDR3nt: TGTGCCAGCAGCCCAGACAGGGGATCCACTGAAGCTTTCTTT
v_gene: TRBV7-2; d_gene: TRBD1; abundance: few; j_gene: TRBJ1-5; CDR3aa: CASSAGPGQGNQPQHF; CDR3nt: TGTGCCAGCAGCGCCGGACCGGGACAGGGCAATCAGCCCCAGCATTTT
v_gene: TRBV4-1; d_gene: TRBD1; abundance: .; j_gene: TRBJ1-5; CDR3aa: CASSQDTQGARDQPQHF; CDR3nt: TGCGCCAGCAGCCAAGATACACAGGGGGCGCGAGATCAGCCCCAGCATTTT
v_gene: TRBV18; d_gene: .; abundance: .; j_gene: TRBJ2-1; CDR3aa: CASSPAGGNEQFF; CDR3nt: TGTGCCAGCTCACCTGCAGGGGGGAATGAGCAGTTCTTC
v_gene: TRBV24-1; d_gene: TRBD2; abundance: once; j_gene: TRBJ2-7; CDR3aa: CATSERPGLANEQYF; CDR3nt: TGTGCCACCAGTGAACGCCCGGGACTAGCGAACGAGCAGTACTTC
v_gene: TRBV13; d_gene: TRBD1; abundance: .; j_gene: TRBJ1-2; CDR3aa: CASSLEDRGEGYGYTF; CDR3nt: TGTGCCAGCAGCTTAGAGGACAGGGGCGAGGGCTATGGCTACACCTTC
v_gene: TRBV28; d_gene: TRBD1; abundance: once; j_gene: TRBJ1-2; CDR3aa: CASSDRDSYTF; CDR3nt: TGTGCCAGCAGTGACAGGGATAGCTACACCTTC
v_gene: TRBV4-1; d_gene: TRBD1; abundance: .; j_gene: TRBJ1-5; CDR3aa: CASSQGDRGQPQHF; CDR3nt: TGCGCCAGCAGCCAAGGGGACAGGGGTCAGCCCCAGCATTTT
v_gene: TRBV7-2; d_gene: TRBD1; abundance: .; j_gene: TRBJ1-3; CDR3aa: CASSLQGAGNTIYF; CDR3nt: TGTGCCAGCAGCTTACAGGGGGCTGGAAACACCATATATTTT
v_gene: TRBV4-1; d_gene: .; abundance: .; j_gene: TRBJ1-2; CDR3aa: CASSQEADMYGYTF; CDR3nt: TGCGCCAGCAGCCAAGAAGCAGACATGTATGGCTACACCTTC
v_gene: TRBV20-1; d_gene: .; abundance: once; j_gene: TRBJ2-1; CDR3aa: CSSRDNNEQFF; CDR3nt: TGCAGTTCAAGGGACAACAATGAGCAGTTCTTC
v_gene: TRBV12-3/TRBV12-4; d_gene: .; abundance: .; j_gene: TRBJ1-2; CDR3aa: CASSLIGGYGYTF; CDR3nt: TGTGCCAGCAGTTTGATAGGGGGCTATGGCTACACCTTC
v_gene: TRBV2; d_gene: TRBD2; abundance: .; j_gene: TRBJ2-1; CDR3aa: CASSDISGRGNEQFF; CDR3nt: TGTGCCAGCAGTGATATTAGCGGGAGGGGGAATGAGCAGTTCTTC
v_gene: TRBV15; d_gene: .; abundance: .; j_gene: TRBJ2-1; CDR3aa: CATSRAFSAGGYNEQFF; CDR3nt: TGTGCCACCAGCAGAGCCTTCTCCGCCGGAGGGTACAATGAGCAGTTCTTC
v_gene: TRBV5-4; d_gene: .; abundance: once; j_gene: TRBJ1-1; CDR3aa: CASSLAEGASTEAFF; CDR3nt: TGTGCCAGCAGCTTGGCCGAGGGAGCTAGCACTGAAGCTTTCTTT
v_gene: TRBV28; d_gene: .; abundance: .; j_gene: TRBJ1-6; CDR3aa: CASRGGSRPLNSPLHF; CDR3nt: TGTGCCAGCCGTGGAGGATCCAGGCCCCTTAATTCACCCCTCCACTTT
v_gene: TRBV15; d_gene: TRBD1; abundance: .; j_gene: TRBJ1-2; CDR3aa: CATSGDREGYTF; CDR3nt: TGTGCCACCAGCGGCGACAGGGAAGGCTACACCTTC
v_gene: TRBV30; d_gene: .; abundance: .; j_gene: TRBJ1-1; CDR3aa: CAWSAGLTQGVNTEAFF; CDR3nt: TGTGCCTGGAGTGCAGGGCTCACACAGGGAGTTAACACTGAAGCTTTCTTT
v_gene: TRBV3-1/TRBV3-2; d_gene: TRBD2; abundance: .; j_gene: TRBJ2-3; CDR3aa: CASSPLPRTSGNLVLADTQYF; CDR3nt: TGTGCCAGCAGCCCCCTTCCCAGGACTAGCGGGAACCTAGTTCTCGCAGATACGCAGTATTTT
v_gene: TRBV28; d_gene: .; abundance: .; j_gene: TRBJ1-6; CDR3aa: CASTGQNSPLHF; CDR3nt: TGTGCCAGCACCGGACAGAATTCACCCCTCCACTTT
v_gene: TRBV19; d_gene: .; abundance: once; j_gene: TRBJ2-7; CDR3aa: CASSIEVRLGAEQYF; CDR3nt: TGTGCCAGTAGTATAGAGGTGCGCCTTGGAGCCGAGCAGTACTTC
v_gene: TRBV2; d_gene: TRBD2; abundance: .; j_gene: TRBJ2-3; CDR3aa: CASSEQPAGGTTDTQYF; CDR3nt: TGTGCCAGCAGTGAACAACCGGCGGGAGGAACCACAGATACGCAGTATTTT
v_gene: TRBV30; d_gene: .; abundance: .; j_gene: TRBJ1-6; CDR3aa: CAWSALRQGYFSDSPLHF; CDR3nt: TGTGCCTGGAGTGCCCTAAGGCAGGGGTACTTCTCGGATTCACCCCTCCACTTT
v_gene: TRBV11-2; d_gene: TRBD1; abundance: once; j_gene: TRBJ2-7; CDR3aa: CASSLGTGGYEQYF; CDR3nt: TGTGCCAGCAGCTTAGGGACAGGGGGCTACGAGCAGTACTTC
v_gene: TRBV25-1; d_gene: .; abundance: .; j_gene: TRBJ1-6; CDR3aa: CASRLMASPLHF; CDR3nt: TGTGCCAGCAGGTTAATGGCTTCACCCCTCCACTTT
v_gene: TRBV19; d_gene: TRBD2; abundance: .; j_gene: TRBJ2-5; CDR3aa: CASRKAGVRQETQYF; CDR3nt: TGTGCCAGTAGAAAAGCGGGAGTTCGACAAGAGACCCAGTACTTC
v_gene: TRBV11-3; d_gene: TRBD2; abundance: .; j_gene: TRBJ2-1; CDR3aa: CASSKREGYNEQFF; CDR3nt: TGTGCCAGCAGCAAGCGGGAGGGCTACAATGAGCAGTTCTTC
v_gene: TRBV29-1; d_gene: .; abundance: .; j_gene: TRBJ1-3; CDR3aa: CSVEDRGISGNTIYF; CDR3nt: TGCAGCGTTGAAGACCGCGGGATCTCTGGAAACACCATATATTTT
v_gene: TRBV6-5; d_gene: .; abundance: .; j_gene: TRBJ2-2; CDR3aa: CASSYIGGVTGELFF; CDR3nt: TGTGCCAGCAGTTACATCGGGGGAGTCACCGGGGAGCTGTTTTTT
v_gene: TRBV5-1; d_gene: .; abundance: .; j_gene: TRBJ2-5; CDR3aa: CASSLSGIEETQYF; CDR3nt: TGCGCCAGCAGCTTGTCAGGGATCGAAGAGACCCAGTACTTC
v_gene: TRBV5-6; d_gene: .; abundance: .; j_gene: TRBJ2-5; CDR3aa: CASSSRGAQETQYF; CDR3nt: TGTGCCAGCAGCTCTCGGGGGGCCCAAGAGACCCAGTACTTC
v_gene: TRBV15; d_gene: .; abundance: .; j_gene: TRBJ1-1; CDR3aa: CATSRPTGTEAFF; CDR3nt: TGTGCCACCAGCAGGCCTACGGGGACTGAAGCTTTCTTT
v_gene: TRBV5-1; d_gene: TRBD1; abundance: .; j_gene: TRBJ2-1; CDR3aa: CASSETGQLNNEQFF; CDR3nt: TGCGCCAGCAGCGAGACGGGACAGCTAAACAATGAGCAGTTCTTC
v_gene: TRBV28; d_gene: .; abundance: .; j_gene: TRBJ2-7; CDR3aa: CASSSPPLGTYEQYF; CDR3nt: TGTGCCAGCAGTTCCCCCCCCCTAGGAACCTACGAGCAGTACTTC
v_gene: TRBV7-3; d_gene: TRBD1; abundance: .; j_gene: TRBJ2-7; CDR3aa: CASSFDRDSYEQYF; CDR3nt: TGTGCCAGCAGCTTCGACAGGGATTCGTACGAGCAGTACTTC
v_gene: TRBV30; d_gene: .; abundance: .; j_gene: TRBJ2-5; CDR3aa: CAWIAIGQQETQYF; CDR3nt: TGTGCCTGGATCGCTATAGGACAGCAAGAGACCCAGTACTTC
v_gene: TRBV19; d_gene: TRBD2; abundance: once; j_gene: TRBJ2-5; CDR3aa: CASSIGTSGGPGKTQYF; CDR3nt: TGTGCCAGTAGTATAGGGACTAGCGGGGGGCCGGGGAAGACCCAGTACTTC
v_gene: TRBV30; d_gene: TRBD2; abundance: .; j_gene: TRBJ2-1; CDR3aa: CAWSVGSGRVNEQFF; CDR3nt: TGTGCCTGGAGTGTAGGTAGCGGGAGGGTAAATGAGCAGTTCTTC
v_gene: TRBV6-1; d_gene: TRBD2; abundance: once; j_gene: TRBJ2-4; CDR3aa: CASSDLGSGGKLAKNIQYF; CDR3nt: TGTGCCAGCAGTGATTTAGGTAGCGGGGGGAAATTAGCCAAAAACATTCAGTACTTC
v_gene: TRBV2; d_gene: TRBD2; abundance: .; j_gene: TRBJ2-1; CDR3aa: CASGFLVAGSEQFF; CDR3nt: TGTGCCAGCGGGTTTTTAGTAGCGGGATCTGAGCAGTTCTTC